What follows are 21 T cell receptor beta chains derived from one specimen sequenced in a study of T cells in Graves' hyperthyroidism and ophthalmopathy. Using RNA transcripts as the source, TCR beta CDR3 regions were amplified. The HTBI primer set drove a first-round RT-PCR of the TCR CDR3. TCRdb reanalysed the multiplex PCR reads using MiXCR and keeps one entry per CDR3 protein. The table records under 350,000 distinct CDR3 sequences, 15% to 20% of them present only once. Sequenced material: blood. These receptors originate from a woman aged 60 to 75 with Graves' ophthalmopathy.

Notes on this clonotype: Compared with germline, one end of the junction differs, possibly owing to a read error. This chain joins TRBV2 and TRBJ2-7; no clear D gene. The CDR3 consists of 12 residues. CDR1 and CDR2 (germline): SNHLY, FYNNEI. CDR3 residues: CASTVSSCEQYF. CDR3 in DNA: TGTGCCAGCACAGTCTCTTCCTGCGAGCAGTACTTC.

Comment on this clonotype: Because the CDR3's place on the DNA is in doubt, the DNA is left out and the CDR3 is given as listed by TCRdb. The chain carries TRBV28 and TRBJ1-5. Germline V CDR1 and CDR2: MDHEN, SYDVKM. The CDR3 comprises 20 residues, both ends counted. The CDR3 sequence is CASSFYICSARDLYSQPQHF.

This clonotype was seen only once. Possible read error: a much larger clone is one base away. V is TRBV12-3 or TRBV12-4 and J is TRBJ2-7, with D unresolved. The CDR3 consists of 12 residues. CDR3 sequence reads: CASSSLYYKQYF. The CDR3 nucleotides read TGTGCCAGCAGTTCCCTTTACTACAAGCAGTACTTC.

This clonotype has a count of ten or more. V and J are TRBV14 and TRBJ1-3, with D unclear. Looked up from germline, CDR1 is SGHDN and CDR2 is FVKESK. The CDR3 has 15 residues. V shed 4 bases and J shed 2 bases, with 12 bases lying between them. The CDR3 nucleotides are TGTGCCAGCAGCCCCCGACAATTAGCTGGAAACACCATATATTTT. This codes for CASSPRQLAGNTIYF.

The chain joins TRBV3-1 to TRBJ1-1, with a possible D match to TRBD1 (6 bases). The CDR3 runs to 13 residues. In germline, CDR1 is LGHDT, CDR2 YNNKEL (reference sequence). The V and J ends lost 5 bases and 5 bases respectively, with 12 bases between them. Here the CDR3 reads CASSNRVGTEAFF. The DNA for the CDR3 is TGTGCCAGCAGCAACAGGGTGGGTACTGAAGCTTTCTTT.

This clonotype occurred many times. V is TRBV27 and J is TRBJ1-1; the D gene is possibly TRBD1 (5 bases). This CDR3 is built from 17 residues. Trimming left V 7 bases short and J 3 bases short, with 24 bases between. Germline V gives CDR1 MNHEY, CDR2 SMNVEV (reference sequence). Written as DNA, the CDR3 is TGTGCCAGCACCTCAAGGGGCAGGGCACGGTGGGACACTGAAGCTTTCTTT. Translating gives CASTSRGRARWDTEAFF.

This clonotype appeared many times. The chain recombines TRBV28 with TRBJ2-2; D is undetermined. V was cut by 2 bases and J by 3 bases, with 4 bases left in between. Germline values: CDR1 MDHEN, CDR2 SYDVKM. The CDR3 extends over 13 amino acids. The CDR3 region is CASSLGYTGELFF. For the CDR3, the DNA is TGTGCCAGCAGTTTAGGTTACACCGGGGAGCTGTTTTTT.

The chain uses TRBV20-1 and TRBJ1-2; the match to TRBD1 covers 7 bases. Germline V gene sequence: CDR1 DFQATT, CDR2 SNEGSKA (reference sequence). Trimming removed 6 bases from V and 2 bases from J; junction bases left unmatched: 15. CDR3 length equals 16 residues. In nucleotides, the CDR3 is TGCAGTGCCAGGGATGTACGACAGGGATCGAACTATGGCTACACCTTC. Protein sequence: CSARDVRQGSNYGYTF.

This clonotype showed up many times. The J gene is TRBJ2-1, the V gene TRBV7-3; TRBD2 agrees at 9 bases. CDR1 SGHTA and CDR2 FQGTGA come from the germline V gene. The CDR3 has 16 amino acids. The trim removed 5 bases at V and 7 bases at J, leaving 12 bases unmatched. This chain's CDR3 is CASSAQAGGLINEQFF. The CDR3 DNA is TGTGCCAGCAGCGCCCAAGCGGGGGGACTTATAAATGAGCAGTTCTTC. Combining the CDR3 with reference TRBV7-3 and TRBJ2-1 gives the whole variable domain GAGVSQTPSNKVTEKGKYVELRCDPISGHTALYWYRQSLGQGPEFLIYFQGTGAADDSGLPNDRFFAVRPEGSVSTLKIQRTERGDSAVYLCASSAQAGGLINEQFFGPGTRLTVL.

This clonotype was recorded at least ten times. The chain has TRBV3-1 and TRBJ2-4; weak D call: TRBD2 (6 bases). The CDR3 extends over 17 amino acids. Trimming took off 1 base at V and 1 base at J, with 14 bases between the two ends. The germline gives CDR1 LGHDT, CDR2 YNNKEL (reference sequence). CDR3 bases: TGTGCCAGCAGCCAAGTAGCAGGAGCGGGCGCCAAAAACATTCAGTACTTC. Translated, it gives CASSQVAGAGAKNIQYF.

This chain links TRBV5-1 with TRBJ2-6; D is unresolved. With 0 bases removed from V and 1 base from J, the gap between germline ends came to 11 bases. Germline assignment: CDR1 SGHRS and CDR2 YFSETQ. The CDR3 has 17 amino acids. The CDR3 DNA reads TGCGCCAGCAGCTTGGAAAGTGGGGTTTCTGGGGCCAACGTCCTGACTTTC. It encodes CASSLESGVSGANVLTF.

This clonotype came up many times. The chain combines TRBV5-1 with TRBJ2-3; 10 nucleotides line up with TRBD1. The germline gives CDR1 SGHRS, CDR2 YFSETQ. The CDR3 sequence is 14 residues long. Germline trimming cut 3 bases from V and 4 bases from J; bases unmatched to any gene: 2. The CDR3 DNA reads TGCGCCAGCAGCTCGGGACAGGGGCCAGATACGCAGTATTTT. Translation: CASSSGQGPDTQYF.

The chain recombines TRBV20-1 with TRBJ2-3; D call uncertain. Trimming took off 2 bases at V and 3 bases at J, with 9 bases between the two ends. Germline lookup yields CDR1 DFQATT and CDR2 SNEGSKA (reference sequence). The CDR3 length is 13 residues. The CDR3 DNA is TGCAGTGCTAGACACGAACGTACAGATACGCAGTATTTT. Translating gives CSARHERTDTQYF.

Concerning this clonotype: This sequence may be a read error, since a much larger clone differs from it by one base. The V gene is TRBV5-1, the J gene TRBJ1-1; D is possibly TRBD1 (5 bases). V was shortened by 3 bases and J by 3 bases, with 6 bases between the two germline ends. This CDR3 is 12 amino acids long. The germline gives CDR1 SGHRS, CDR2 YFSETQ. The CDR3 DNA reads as TGCGCCAGCAGCTGGGGGTACACTGAAGCTTTCTTT. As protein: CASSWGYTEAFF.

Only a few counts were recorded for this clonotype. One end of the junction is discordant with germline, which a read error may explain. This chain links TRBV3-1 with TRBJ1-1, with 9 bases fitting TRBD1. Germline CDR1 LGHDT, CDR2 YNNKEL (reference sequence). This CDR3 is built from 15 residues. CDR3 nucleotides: TGCGCCAGCAGCCCCCGTCCGGGACAGGGAGATGAAGCTTTCTTT. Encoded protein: CASSPRPGQGDEAFF.

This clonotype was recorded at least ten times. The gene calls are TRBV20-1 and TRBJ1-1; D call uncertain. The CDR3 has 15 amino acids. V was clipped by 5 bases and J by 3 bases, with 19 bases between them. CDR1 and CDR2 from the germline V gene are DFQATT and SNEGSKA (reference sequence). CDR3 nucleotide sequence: TGCAGTGCTGGATCCTATGGAAGGGTTGACACTGAAGCTTTCTTT. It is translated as CSAGSYGRVDTEAFF.

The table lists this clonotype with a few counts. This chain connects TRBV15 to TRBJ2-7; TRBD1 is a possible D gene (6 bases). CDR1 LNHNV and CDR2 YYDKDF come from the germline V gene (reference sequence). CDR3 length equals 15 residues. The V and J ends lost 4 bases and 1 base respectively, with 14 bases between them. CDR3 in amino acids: CATSTQGWGSYEQYF. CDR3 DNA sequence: TGTGCCACCAGCACACAGGGATGGGGATCCTACGAGCAGTACTTC.

The DNA of the CDR3 is TGTGCCAGCAGTAAACAGATATCCTACAATGAGCAGTTCTTC. It specifies CASSKQISYNEQFF. This chain uses TRBV6-2 or TRBV6-3 with TRBJ2-1; D gene unclear. The CDR3 covers 14 residues. From germline, CDR1 is MNHEY and CDR2 SVGEGT. The germline V and J ends were trimmed by 5 bases and 1 base, with 9 bases remaining between them.

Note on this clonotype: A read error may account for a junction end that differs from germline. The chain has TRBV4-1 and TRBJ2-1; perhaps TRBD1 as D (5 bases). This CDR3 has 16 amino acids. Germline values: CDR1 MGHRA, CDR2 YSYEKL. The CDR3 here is CASSQVDIDSYNEQFF. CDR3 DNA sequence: TGCGCCAGCAGTCAAGTGGACATAGACTCCTACAATGAGCAGTTCTTC.

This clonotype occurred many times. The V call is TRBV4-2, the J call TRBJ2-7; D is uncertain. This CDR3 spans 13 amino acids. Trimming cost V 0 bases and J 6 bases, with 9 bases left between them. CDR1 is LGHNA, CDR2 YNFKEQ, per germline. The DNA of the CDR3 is TGTGCCAGCAGCCAAGATCCCCCTCTCGAGCAGTACTTC. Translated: CASSQDPPLEQYF.

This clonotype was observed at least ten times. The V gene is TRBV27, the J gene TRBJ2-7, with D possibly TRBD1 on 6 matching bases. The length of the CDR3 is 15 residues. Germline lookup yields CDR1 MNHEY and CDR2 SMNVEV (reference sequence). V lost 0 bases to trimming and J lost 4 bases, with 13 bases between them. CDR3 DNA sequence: TGTGCCAGCAGTTTATCGGACAGATCAAAGTACGAGCAGTACTTC. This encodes CASSLSDRSKYEQYF.